The 18 T cell receptor beta chains below come from one sample, sequenced in a study of cytomegalovirus exposure and HLA in healthy donors. The PCR employed 60 Vbeta primers together with 13 Jbeta primers. The table came from immunoSEQ multiplex PCR; TCRdb's copy has only in-frame clones and leaves some out. There are approximately 100,000 clones in the sample; around 10% occur only once, and around 4.9% lies in the top ten. Sequenced material: PBMCs. Every receptor here comes from a man aged 50-60 years in good health and CMV-seropositive.

The V gene is TRBV2, the J gene TRBJ1-3; 7 bases match TRBD1. CDR1 and CDR2 from the germline V gene are SNHLY and FYNNEI. This CDR3 spans 15 amino acids. V lost 6 bases, J lost 2 bases, and 7 bases stayed unmatched. The CDR3 nucleotides read TGTGCCAGCAGACAGACGACAGGGACTGGAAACACCATATATTTT. This codes for CASRQTTGTGNTIYF.

J is TRBJ2-2 and V is TRBV29-1; the D gene is possibly TRBD1 (6 bases). Germline CDR1 reads SQVTM; CDR2 reads ANQGSEA. CDR3 length: 14 residues. The germline V and J ends were trimmed by 1 base and 3 bases, with 9 bases remaining between them. CDR3 nucleotide sequence: TGCAGCGTTGAAGGGGACACGGACACCGGGGAGCTGTTTTTT. It specifies CSVEGDTDTGELFF.

The chain carries TRBV6-6 and TRBJ2-3, with no clear D. The CDR3 is made up of 14 amino acids. Germline values: CDR1 MNHNY, CDR2 SVGAGI (reference sequence). V lost 4 bases to trimming and J lost 2 bases, with 10 bases between them. The CDR3 DNA sequence: TGTGCCAGCAGTTCCGAGAGGTACACAGATACGCAGTATTTT. This codes for CASSSERYTDTQYF.

A few counts support this clone. The J gene is TRBJ2-7, the V gene TRBV28; D perhaps matches TRBD2 (5 bases). The germline V gene has CDR1 MDHEN and CDR2 SYDVKM. The CDR3 is made up of 12 amino acids. The V and J ends lost 4 bases and 2 bases respectively, with 6 bases between them. The CDR3 nucleotides read TGTGCCAGCAGTTCCGGGGCCTACGAGCAGTACTTC. It encodes CASSSGAYEQYF.

In nucleotides, the CDR3 is TGTGCCAGCAGTAACCCGTCCCAGGGGGTTTGGCCCCAGCATTTT. Encoded protein: CASSNPSQGVWPQHF. V is TRBV28 and J is TRBJ1-5; 7 bases map to TRBD1. This CDR3 has 15 residues. V lost 5 bases and J lost 9; bases outside the gene matches: 13. Germline assignment: CDR1 MDHEN and CDR2 SYDVKM.

The J gene is TRBJ2-1, the V gene TRBV28; 7 bases match TRBD1. V lost 5 bases and J lost 7; bases outside the gene matches: 14. This CDR3 contains 16 residues. CDR1 and CDR2 from the germline V gene are MDHEN and SYDVKM. The CDR3 DNA reads TGTGCCAGCAGTGCAACCGGGACAGCCCAAAGAAATGAGCAGTTCTTC. Its translation: CASSATGTAQRNEQFF.

This clone was detected only a few times. This sequence joins TRBV9 and TRBJ2-2; D possibly corresponds to TRBD2 (5 bases). Per germline, CDR1 SGDLS and CDR2 YYNGEE. The CDR3 loop spans 16 amino acids. V was cut by 3 bases and J by 1 base, with 13 bases left in between. Written as DNA, the CDR3 is TGTGCCAGCAGCGGGGCCAGCGGTAAGAACACCGGGGAGCTGTTTTTT. Translated: CASSGASGKNTGELFF.

Worth noting for this clone: This CDR3 is also generated by other DNA sequences in the sample. The V gene is TRBV27, the J gene TRBJ2-5, with 8 bases matching TRBD2. This CDR3 region has 15 residues. The V segment lost 7 bases and the J segment 3 bases; nucleotides outside the gene matches: 10. In germline, CDR1 is MNHEY, CDR2 SMNVEV (reference sequence). CDR3 amino acids: CASNPSGSGEETQYF. DNA of the CDR3: TGTGCCAGCAACCCCAGCGGGAGTGGAGAAGAGACCCAGTACTTC.

This clone has more than one count but fewer than ten. The V call is TRBV7-9, the J call TRBJ2-5; maybe TRBD1 (6 bases). Matching the DNA end better, TRBJ2-7 makes the J call doubtful. CDR1 and CDR2 (germline): SEHNR, FQNEAQ (reference sequence). The CDR3 is 14 residues long. The CDR3 sequence: CASSFGGSSSEQYF. The CDR3 nucleotides are TGTGCCAGCAGCTTTGGGGGCTCCTCTTCCGAGCAGTACTTC.

This clone showed up just a few times. The chain has TRBV29-1 and TRBJ2-1; 7 positions agree with TRBD2. The CDR3 covers 15 residues. Germline lookup yields CDR1 SQVTM and CDR2 ANQGSEA. V trimming: 6 bases; J trimming: 3 bases; junction bases outside the gene matches: 11. CDR3 protein: CSVDGTNEIYNEQFF. The DNA for the CDR3 is TGCAGCGTCGACGGGACTAACGAAATCTACAATGAGCAGTTCTTC.

V is TRBV10-3 and J is TRBJ2-5; TRBD2 matches 8 bases. V was clipped by 0 bases and J by 1 base; unmatched bases: 10. The CDR3 has 18 amino acids. Per the germline V gene, CDR1 is ENHRY and CDR2 is SYGVKD. The DNA of the CDR3 is TGTGCCATCAGTGAGTCGAGTCTACTAGCGGCGTTCCAAGAGACCCAGTACTTC. Its protein is CAISESSLLAAFQETQYF.

This clone has a handful of counts. The rearrangement joins TRBV9 to TRBJ2-1, with D perhaps TRBD2 (6 bases). Germline values: CDR1 SGDLS, CDR2 YYNGEE. Trimming pared 3 bases from V and 7 bases from J, leaving 14 bases between. The CDR3 contains 14 residues. The CDR3 nucleotides are TGTGCCAGCAGCGGTCAGTCAGGGAGGAATGAGCAGTTCTTC. Its translation: CASSGQSGRNEQFF.

This chain uses TRBV27 with TRBJ1-1; TRBD1 might be the D (5 bases). This CDR3 is 15 amino acids long. V lost 3 bases, J lost 5 bases, and 16 bases lay in between. Germline CDR1 is MNHEY and CDR2 is SMNVEV (reference sequence). The DNA for the CDR3 is TGTGCCAGCAGTTTTAAGTCAGGGTTTATGACTGAAGCTTTCTTT. The encoded protein is CASSFKSGFMTEAFF.

This clone has only a few counts. The chain links TRBV11-2 to TRBJ1-4; D is ambiguous. Germline loops: CDR1 SGHAT, CDR2 FQNNGV. The CDR3 has 13 amino acids. The V gene lost 1 base and the J gene lost 4 bases, with 4 bases spanning the gap. CDR3 protein: CASSLVVNEKLFF. DNA for the CDR3: TGTGCCAGCAGCTTAGTCGTTAATGAAAAACTGTTTTTT.

The V and J genes are TRBV18 and TRBJ2-1; TRBD2 matches 8 bases. V shed 4 bases and J 10 bases; nucleotides not matched to a gene: 12. Per germline, CDR1 KGHSH and CDR2 LQKENI. The CDR3 loop spans 15 amino acids. CDR3 DNA: TGTGCCAGCTCACTAGTTTCGGGAGGGGCTGGGGAGCAGTTCTTC. Protein sequence: CASSLVSGGAGEQFF.

This clone was found a few times. The chain uses TRBV6-5 and TRBJ1-2, with a tentative D call TRBD1 (5 bases). The ends were cut back, 0 bases at V and 8 bases at J, with 19 bases in the middle. This CDR3 is 16 amino acids long. CDR1 is MNHEY and CDR2 is SVGAGI in the germline V gene. CDR3 coding DNA: TGTGCCAGCAGTTACTCGACCGGCGGAGGGGCTATCGGCTACACCTTC. Translation gives CASSYSTGGGAIGYTF.

The rearrangement joins TRBV5-4 to TRBJ2-1; D perhaps matches TRBD1 (5 bases). CDR1 and CDR2 from the germline V gene are SGHNT and YYREEE (reference sequence). This CDR3 is built from 15 residues. V lost 2 bases, J lost 4 bases, and 13 bases lay in between. The CDR3 nucleotides are TGTGCCAGCAGCTTAGTGGGGCCCTATTACAATGAGCAGTTCTTC. Residues: CASSLVGPYYNEQFF.

The chain carries TRBV30 and TRBJ1-6; 7 positions agree with TRBD1. CDR3 size: 16 residues. Trimming removed 0 bases from V and 11 bases from J; junction bases left unmatched: 13. Germline-derived CDR1 and CDR2 are GTSNPN and SVGIG (reference sequence). DNA for the CDR3: TGTGCCTGGAGTGTACACAGGGGTAGTTTAGAAGCACCCCTCCACTTT. Amino acid sequence: CAWSVHRGSLEAPLHF. Based on the CDR3 plus reference TRBV30 and TRBJ1-6, the full variable domain is SQTIHQWPATLVQPVGSPLSLECTVEGTSNPNLYWYRQAAGRGLQLLFYSVGIGQISSEVPQNLSASRPQDRQFILSSKKLLLSDSGFYLCAWSVHRGSLEAPLHFGNGTRLTVT.